This record concerns one T cell receptor beta chain sequence. Its antigen is as yet unknown. The unsorted libraries were prepared from 2 million PBMCs (stored at -80 C). The entry originates in a study of neurological immune-mediated disorders. Study-wide points: One cluster of related CDR3 sequences contained, by phylogenetic grouping, the repertoires of 18 of 34 multiple sclerosis patients and formed a possible signature. Private repertoires in all groups were suggested by the finding that expanded clones across subjects shared no CDR3 amino acid sequences.

Germline CDR1 reads SGHDN; CDR2 reads FVKESK. The CDR3 is 17 amino acids. The V end was cut by 4 bases, the J end by 3 bases, with 18 bases between. The cDNA was generated by 5'RACE with 10-nucleotide random UMIs. TCRdb fed the 5' RACE reads into MiXCR, producing one record per CDR3 protein. The table has about 19,000 distinct CDR3 sequences, roughly 2.7% seen once. Sequencing was carried out using PBMCs. This receptor was identified in a woman between 18 and 29 years old with multiple sclerosis. This rearrangement joins TRBV14 to TRBJ2-2; maybe TRBD1 (7 bases). As DNA, the CDR3 is TGTGCCAGCAGCCCGGACAGGAGGGGGTTCCACACCGGGGAGCTGTTTTTT. Translating gives CASSPDRRGFHTGELFF.